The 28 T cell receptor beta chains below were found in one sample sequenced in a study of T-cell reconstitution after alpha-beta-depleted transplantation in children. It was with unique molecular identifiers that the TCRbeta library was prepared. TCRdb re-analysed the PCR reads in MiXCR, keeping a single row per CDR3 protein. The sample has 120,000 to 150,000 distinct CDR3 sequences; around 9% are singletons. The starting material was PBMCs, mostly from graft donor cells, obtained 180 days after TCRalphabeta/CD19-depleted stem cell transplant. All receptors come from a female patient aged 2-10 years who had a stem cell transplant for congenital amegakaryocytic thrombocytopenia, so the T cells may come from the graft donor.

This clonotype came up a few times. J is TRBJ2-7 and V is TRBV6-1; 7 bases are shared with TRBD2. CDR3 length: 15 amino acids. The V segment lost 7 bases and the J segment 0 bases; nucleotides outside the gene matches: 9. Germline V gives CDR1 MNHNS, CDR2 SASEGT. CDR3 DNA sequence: TGTGCCAGCACCCGTGGGGGGGAGTCCTCCTACGAGCAGTACTTC. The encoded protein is CASTRGGESSYEQYF.

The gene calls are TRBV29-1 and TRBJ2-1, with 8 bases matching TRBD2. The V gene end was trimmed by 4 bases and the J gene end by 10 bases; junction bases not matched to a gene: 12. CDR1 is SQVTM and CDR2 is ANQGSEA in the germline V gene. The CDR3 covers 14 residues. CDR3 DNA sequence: TGCAGCGTTGGAATTAGCGGGATGTTCTTCGAGCAGTTCTTC. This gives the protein CSVGISGMFFEQFF.

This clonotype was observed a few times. The CDR3 DNA is TGTGCCACCAGTGATTTGGAGGGGCGCTCCTACAATGAGCAGTTCTTC. It specifies CATSDLEGRSYNEQFF. The chain employs TRBV24-1 and TRBJ2-1; tentatively, D is TRBD1 or TRBD2 (5 bases each). CDR3 size: 16 residues. Germline lookup yields CDR1 KGHDR and CDR2 SFDVKD. Trimming removed 0 bases at V and 0 bases at J, with 8 bases between.

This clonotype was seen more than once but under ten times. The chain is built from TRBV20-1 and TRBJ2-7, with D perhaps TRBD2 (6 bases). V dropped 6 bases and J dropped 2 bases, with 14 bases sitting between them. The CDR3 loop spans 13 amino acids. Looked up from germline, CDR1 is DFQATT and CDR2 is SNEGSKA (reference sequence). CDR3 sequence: CSASRDLPYEQYF. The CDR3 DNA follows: TGCAGTGCCTCTCGGGACTTACCCTACGAGCAGTACTTC.

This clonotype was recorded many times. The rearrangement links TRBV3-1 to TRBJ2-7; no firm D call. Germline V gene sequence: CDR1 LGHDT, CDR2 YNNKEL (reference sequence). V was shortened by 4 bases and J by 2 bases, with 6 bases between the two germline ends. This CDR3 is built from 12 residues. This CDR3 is CASSLLPYEQYF. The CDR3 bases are TGTGCCAGCAGCCTCCTTCCCTACGAGCAGTACTTC.

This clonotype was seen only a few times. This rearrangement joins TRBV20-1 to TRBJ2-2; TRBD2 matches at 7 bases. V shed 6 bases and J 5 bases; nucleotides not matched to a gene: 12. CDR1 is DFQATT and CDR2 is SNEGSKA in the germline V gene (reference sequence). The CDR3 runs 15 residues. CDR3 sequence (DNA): TGCAGTGCCCCTTCTAGCGGCTCTGCTACCGGGGAGCTGTTTTTT. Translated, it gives CSAPSSGSATGELFF.

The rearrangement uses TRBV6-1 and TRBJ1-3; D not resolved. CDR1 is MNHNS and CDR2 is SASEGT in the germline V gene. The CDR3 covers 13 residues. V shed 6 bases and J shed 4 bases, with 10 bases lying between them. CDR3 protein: CASREGPGNTIYF. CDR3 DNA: TGTGCCAGCAGAGAGGGTCCCGGAAACACCATATATTTT.

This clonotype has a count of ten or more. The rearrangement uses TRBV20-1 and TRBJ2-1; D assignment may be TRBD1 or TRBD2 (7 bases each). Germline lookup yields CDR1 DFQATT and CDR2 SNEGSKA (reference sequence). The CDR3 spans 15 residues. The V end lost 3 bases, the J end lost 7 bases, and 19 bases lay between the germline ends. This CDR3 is CSASIRAGGGNEQFF. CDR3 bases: TGCAGTGCTAGTATTCGGGCAGGGGGGGGAAATGAGCAGTTCTTC.

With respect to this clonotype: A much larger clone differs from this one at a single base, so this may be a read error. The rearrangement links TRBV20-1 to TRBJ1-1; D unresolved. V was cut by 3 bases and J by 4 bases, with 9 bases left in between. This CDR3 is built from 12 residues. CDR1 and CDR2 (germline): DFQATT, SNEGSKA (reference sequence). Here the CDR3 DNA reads TGCAGTGCTAGTTATTGGAGCACTGAAGCTTTCTTT. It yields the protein CSASYWSTEAFF.

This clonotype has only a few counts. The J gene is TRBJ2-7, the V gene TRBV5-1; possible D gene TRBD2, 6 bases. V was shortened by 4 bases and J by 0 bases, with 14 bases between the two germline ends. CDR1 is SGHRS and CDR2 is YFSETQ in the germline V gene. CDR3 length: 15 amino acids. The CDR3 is CASSLGLRSSYEQYF. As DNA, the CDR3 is TGCGCCAGCAGCCTGGGACTCAGGAGCTCCTACGAGCAGTACTTC.

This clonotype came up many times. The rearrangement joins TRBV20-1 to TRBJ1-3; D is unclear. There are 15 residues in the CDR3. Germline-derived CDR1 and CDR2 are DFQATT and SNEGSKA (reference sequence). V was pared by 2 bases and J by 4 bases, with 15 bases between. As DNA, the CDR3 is TGCAGTGCTAGAACTTCTCCCGGATCCGGAAACACCATATATTTT. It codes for CSARTSPGSGNTIYF.

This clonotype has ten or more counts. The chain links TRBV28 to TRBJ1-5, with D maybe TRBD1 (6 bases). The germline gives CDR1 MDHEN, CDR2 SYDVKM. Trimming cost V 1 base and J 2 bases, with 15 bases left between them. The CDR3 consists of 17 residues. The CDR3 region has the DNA TGTGCCAGCAGTTTATTTGGGGGGGCTACGGGCAATCAGCCCCAGCATTTT. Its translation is CASSLFGGATGNQPQHF. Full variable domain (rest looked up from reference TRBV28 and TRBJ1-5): DVKVTQSSRYLVKRTGEKVFLECVQDMDHENMFWYRQDPGLGLRLIYFSYDVKMKEKGDIPEGYSVSREKKERFSLILESASTNQTSMYLCASSLFGGATGNQPQHFGDGTRLSIL.

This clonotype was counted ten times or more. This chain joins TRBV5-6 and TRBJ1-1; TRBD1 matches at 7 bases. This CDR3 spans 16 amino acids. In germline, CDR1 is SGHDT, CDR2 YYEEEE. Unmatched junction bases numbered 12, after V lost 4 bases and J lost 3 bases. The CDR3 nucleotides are TGTGCCAGCAGCGGACGCTGGGGACAGAAGGACACTGAAGCTTTCTTT. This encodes CASSGRWGQKDTEAFF.

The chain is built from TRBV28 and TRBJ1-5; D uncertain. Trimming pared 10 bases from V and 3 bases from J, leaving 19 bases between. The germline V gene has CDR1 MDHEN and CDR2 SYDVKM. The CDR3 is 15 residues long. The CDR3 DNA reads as TGTGCCACCAAGCCCAACATCCGGGCCAATCAGCCCCAGCATTTT. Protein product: CATKPNIRANQPQHF.

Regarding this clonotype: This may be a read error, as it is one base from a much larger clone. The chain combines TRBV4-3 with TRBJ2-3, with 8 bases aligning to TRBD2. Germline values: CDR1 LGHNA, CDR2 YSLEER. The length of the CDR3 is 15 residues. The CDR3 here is CTSSQGGLVTDTQYF. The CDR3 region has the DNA TGCACCAGCAGCCAAGGGGGACTAGTGACAGATACGCAGTATTTT.

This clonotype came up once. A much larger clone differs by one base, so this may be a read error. The CDR3 loop is CSAEGQGTNSQYF. CDR3 sequence (DNA): TGCAGCGCCGAAGGTCAGGGGACAAACAGTCAGTACTTC. The rearrangement links TRBV29-1 to TRBJ2-4; possible D gene TRBD1, 6 bases. The germline V gene has CDR1 SQVTM and CDR2 ANQGSEA. The CDR3 is made up of 13 amino acids.

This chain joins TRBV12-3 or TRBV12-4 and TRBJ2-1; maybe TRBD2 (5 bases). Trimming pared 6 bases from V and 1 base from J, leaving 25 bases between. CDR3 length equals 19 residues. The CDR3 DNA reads TGTGCCAGCAGCCCCGGGAACCCAGAGCTGAGGGTTTCCTACAATGAGCAGTTCTTC. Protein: CASSPGNPELRVSYNEQFF.

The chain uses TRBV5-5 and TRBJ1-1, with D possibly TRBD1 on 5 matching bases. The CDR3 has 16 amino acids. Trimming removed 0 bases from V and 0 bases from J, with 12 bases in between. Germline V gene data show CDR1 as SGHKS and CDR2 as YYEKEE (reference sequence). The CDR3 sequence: CASSLEDTIMNTEAFF. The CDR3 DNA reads TGTGCCAGCAGCTTGGAGGACACCATTATGAACACTGAAGCTTTCTTT.

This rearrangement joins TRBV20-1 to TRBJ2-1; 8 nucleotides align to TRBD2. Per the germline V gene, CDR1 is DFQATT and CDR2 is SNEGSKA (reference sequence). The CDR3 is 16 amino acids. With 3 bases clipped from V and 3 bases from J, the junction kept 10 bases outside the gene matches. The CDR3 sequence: CSASETSAGNYNEQFF. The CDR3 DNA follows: TGCAGTGCTAGTGAGACTAGCGCGGGAAACTACAATGAGCAGTTCTTC.

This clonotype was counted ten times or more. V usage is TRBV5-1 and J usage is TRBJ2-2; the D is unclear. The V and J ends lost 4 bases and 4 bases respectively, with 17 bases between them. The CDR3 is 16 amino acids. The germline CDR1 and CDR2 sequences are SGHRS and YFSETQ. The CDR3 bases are TGCGCCAGCAGCATCAAAGGACCAGCCGCCACCGGGGAGCTGTTTTTT. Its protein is CASSIKGPAATGELFF.

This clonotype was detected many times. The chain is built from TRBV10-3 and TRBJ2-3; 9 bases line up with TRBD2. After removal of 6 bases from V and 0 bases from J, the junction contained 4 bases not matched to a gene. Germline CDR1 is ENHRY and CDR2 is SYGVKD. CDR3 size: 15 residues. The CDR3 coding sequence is TGTGCCATCAGAGGGACTAGCAGTAGCACAGATACGCAGTATTTT. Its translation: CAIRGTSSSTDTQYF.

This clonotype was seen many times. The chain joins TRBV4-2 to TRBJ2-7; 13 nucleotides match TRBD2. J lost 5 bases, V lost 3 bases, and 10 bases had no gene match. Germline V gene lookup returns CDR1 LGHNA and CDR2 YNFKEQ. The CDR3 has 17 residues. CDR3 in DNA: TGTGCCAGCAGCCATGGGACTAGCGGGATGGGTATCGACGAGCAGTACTTC. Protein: CASSHGTSGMGIDEQYF.

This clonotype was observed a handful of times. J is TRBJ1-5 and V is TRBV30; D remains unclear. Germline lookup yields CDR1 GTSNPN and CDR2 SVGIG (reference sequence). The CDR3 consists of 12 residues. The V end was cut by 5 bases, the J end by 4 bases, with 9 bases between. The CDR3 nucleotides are TGTGCCTGGGGAGCGGGGAATCAGCCCCAGCATTTT. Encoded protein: CAWGAGNQPQHF.

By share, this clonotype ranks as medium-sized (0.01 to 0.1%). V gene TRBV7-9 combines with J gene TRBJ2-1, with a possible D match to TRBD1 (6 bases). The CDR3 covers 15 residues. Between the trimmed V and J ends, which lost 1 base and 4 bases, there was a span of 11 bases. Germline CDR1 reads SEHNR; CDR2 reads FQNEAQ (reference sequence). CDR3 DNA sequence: TGTGCCAGCAGCTTAGAACGAGGACAGTACAATGAGCAGTTCTTC. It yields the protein CASSLERGQYNEQFF.

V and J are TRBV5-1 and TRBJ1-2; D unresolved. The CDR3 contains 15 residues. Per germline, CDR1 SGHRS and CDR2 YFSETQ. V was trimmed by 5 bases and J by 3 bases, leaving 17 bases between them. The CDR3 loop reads CASSLGSFAYYGYTF. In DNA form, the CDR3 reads TGCGCCAGCAGTCTTGGGTCTTTTGCTTACTATGGCTACACCTTC. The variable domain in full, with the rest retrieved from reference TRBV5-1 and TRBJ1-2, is KAGVTQTPRYLIKTRGQQVTLSCSPISGHRSVSWYQQTPGQGLQFLFEYFSETQRNKGNFPGRFSGRQFSNSRSEMNVSTLELGDSALYLCASSLGSFAYYGYTFGSGTRLTVV.

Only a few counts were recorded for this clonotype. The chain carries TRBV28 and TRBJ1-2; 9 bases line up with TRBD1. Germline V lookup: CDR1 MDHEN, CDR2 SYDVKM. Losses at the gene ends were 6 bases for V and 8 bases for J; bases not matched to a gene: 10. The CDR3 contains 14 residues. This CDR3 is CASRLPGQGRGYTF. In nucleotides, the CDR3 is TGTGCCAGCAGATTACCGGGACAGGGTCGGGGCTACACCTTC.

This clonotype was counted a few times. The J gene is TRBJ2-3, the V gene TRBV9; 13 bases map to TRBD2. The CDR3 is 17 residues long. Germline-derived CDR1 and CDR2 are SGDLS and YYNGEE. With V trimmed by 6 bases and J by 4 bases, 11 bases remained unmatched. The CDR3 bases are TGTGCCAGCACTCGGACTAGCGGGAGTTCGACTTCAGATACGCAGTATTTT. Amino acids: CASTRTSGSSTSDTQYF.

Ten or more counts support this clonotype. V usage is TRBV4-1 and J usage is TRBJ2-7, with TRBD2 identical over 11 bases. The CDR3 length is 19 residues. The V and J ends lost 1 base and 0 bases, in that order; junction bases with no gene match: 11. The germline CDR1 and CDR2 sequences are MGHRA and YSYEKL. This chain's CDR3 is CASSQVLGLADPSSYEQYF. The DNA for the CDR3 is TGCGCCAGCAGCCAAGTCTTGGGACTAGCGGACCCGAGCTCCTACGAGCAGTACTTC.